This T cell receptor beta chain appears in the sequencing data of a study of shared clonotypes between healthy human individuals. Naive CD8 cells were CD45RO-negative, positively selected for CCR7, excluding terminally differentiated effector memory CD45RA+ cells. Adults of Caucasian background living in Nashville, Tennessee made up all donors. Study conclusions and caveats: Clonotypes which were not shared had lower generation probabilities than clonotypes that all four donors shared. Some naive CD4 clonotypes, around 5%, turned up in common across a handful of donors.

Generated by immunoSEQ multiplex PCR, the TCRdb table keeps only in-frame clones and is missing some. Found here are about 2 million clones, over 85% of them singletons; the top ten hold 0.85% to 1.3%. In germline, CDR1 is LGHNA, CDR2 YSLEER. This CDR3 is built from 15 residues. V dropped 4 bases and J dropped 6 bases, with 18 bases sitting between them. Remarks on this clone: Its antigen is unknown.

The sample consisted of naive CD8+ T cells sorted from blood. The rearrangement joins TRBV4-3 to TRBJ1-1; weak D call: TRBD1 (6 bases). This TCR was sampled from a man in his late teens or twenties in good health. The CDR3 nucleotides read TGCGCCAGCAGCCCATACAGGGACGGGGGATCTGAAGCTTTCTTT. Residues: CASSPYRDGGSEAFF.